This T cell receptor (beta chain) was sequenced for a study of CD8 T cells in Susac syndrome (dated by TCRdb to between 2018 and 2021). As for the study more broadly: Whether CD8+ T cell activation and differentiation in Susac syndrome was antigen driven was tested using repertoire sequencing. Summary of the overall study and its limitations: The number of individuals in the TCR sequencing and HLA analysis was recognized as being relatively small.

RNA was extracted using the RNeasy kit, and about 0.5 to 1 ug of the RNA was reverse transcribed with random hexamers. TCR beta CDR3 regions were amplified with the immunoSEQ multiplex PCR assay covering 54 Vbeta and 13 Jbeta segments. To correct PCR amplification bias, a synthetic template baseline was used for both primer optimization and computational correction. The study's own analysis went as follows. Reads were assigned to V, D and J genes according to IMGT and analyzed in immunoSEQ Analyzer, with only productive sequences retained. Clonality was calculated as one minus the Shannon entropy normalized by log2 of the number of productive unique sequences. Public and private clones were assessed among the 100 most prevalent clones of each patient and control. Susac-specific clones were defined as absent from healthy and MS cohorts, over a thousand published viral clones and other ImmuneACCESS disease sequences. Clones were called with MiXCR by TCRdb after fastp trimmed the public reads at Q25, and only in-frame beta chains were retained. Records with the same CDR3 protein are collapsed into one entry carrying the most frequent genes and DNA. Here the V and J calls rest on TCRdb's processing, not on the authors' analysis. The sample table records 150,000 or so distinct CDR3 sequences; around 94% of these occur just once. About 0.13% of the sample is taken by the ten largest.

Worth noting for this clonotype: No antigen is known for it. No base qualities exist here, and no much larger clone lies one base off it.

Peripheral blood CD8+ and CD4+ T cells from healthy donors, Susac syndrome patients and multiple sclerosis patients were profiled using high-throughput TCR beta sequencing. Healthy donors were included as age- and sex-matched controls. Bulk CD8+ and CD4+ T cells were purified by magnetic negative isolation, while CD8+ TEMRA cells were enriched using FACS. Blood was collected in EDTA tubes and processed within 24 hours, with PBMCs isolated through density gradient centrifugation. PBMCs intended for TCR sequencing were cryopreserved in liquid nitrogen and thawed later in a water bath at 37 degrees C. Purity of sorted or isolated CD4+, CD8+ and CD8+ TEMRA cells was at least 90%. The receptor was isolated from a human donor in good health. Material: CD4+ T cells from PBMCs.

In nucleotides, the sequence is TGTGCCAGCAGCCCCGGGACAACGCGCTCCTACAATGAGCAGTTCTTC. Translated, it reads CASSPGTTRSYNEQFF. Recombination joined TRBV9 with TRBJ2-1; TRBD1 might be the D gene, on 6 matching bases. Spanning cysteine to phenylalanine, the CDR3 consists of 16 amino acids. The CDR3 DNA has 48 bases and is translated from base 1. The V and J ends are trimmed by 4 bases and 0 bases, leaving 14 bases between them. The germline V gene yields SGDLS for CDR1 and YYNGEE for CDR2.